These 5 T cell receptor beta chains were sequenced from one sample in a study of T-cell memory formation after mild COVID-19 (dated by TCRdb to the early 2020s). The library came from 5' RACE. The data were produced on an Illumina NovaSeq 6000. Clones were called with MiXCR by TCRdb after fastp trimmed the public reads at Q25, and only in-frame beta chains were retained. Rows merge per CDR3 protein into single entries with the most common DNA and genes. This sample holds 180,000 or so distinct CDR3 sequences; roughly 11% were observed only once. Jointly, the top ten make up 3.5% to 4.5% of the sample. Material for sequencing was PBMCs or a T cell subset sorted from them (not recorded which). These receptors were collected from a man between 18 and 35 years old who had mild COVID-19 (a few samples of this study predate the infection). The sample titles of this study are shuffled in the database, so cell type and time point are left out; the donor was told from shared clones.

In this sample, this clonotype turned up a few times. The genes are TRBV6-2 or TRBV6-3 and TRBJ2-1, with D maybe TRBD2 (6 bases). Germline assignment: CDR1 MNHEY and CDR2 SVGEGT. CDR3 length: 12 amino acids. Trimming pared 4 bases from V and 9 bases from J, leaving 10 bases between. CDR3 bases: TGTGCCAGCAGTTGGATGGAGGGTGAGCAGTTCTTC. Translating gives CASSWMEGEQFF.

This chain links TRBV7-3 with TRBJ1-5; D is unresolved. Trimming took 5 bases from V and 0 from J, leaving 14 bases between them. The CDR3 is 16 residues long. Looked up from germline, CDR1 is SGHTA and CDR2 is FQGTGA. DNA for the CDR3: TGTGCCAGCAGCCTGCCTCCAAAGAATAGCAATCAGCCCCAGCATTTT. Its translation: CASSLPPKNSNQPQHF.

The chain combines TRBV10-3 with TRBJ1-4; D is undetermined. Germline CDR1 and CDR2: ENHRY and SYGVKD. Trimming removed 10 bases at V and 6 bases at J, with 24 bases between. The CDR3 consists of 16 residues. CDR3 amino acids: CATSARARGPDEKLFF. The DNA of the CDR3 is TGTGCCACCTCGGCACGGGCACGAGGGCCGGATGAAAAACTGTTTTTT.

CDR3 residues: CASSQGRGFGQETQYF. Here the CDR3 DNA reads TGTGCCAGCAGCCAAGGGCGGGGCTTTGGCCAAGAGACCCAGTACTTC. The chain joins TRBV3-1 to TRBJ2-5; possible D gene TRBD2, 6 bases. The germline gives CDR1 LGHDT, CDR2 YNNKEL (reference sequence). The CDR3 runs 16 residues. The ends were cut back, 1 base at V and 1 base at J, with 13 bases in the middle.

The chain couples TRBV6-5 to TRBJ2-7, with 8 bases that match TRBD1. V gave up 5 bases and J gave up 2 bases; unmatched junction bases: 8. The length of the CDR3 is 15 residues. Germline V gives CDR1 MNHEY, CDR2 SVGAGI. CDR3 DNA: TGTGCCAGCAGTCCCTCAGGGACAGGAACCTACGAGCAGTACTTC. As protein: CASSPSGTGTYEQYF.